The 30 T cell receptor beta chains below come from one sample, sequenced in a study of blood T cell repertoires in COVID-19. Sequencing used immunoSEQ multiplex PCR; TCRdb keeps in-frame clones, though not all of them. Seen here are more than 25,000 clones, about nine tenths observed once, and the top ten hold more than 7%. Input material: peripheral blood. These receptors were taken from a man aged 45-65 years with active COVID-19.

This clone counts as medium-sized (0.01 to 0.1%). The rearrangement uses TRBV2 and TRBJ2-3; TRBD1 might be the D (5 bases). CDR3 size: 14 residues. Trimming took 10 bases from V and 0 from J, leaving 14 bases between them. In germline, CDR1 is SNHLY, CDR2 FYNNEI. The CDR3 is CATAWAGSTDTQYF. Written as DNA, the CDR3 is TGTGCCACAGCATGGGCAGGGAGCACAGATACGCAGTATTTT. The variable domain in full, completed from reference TRBV2 and TRBJ2-3, reads EPEVTQTPSHQVTQMGQEVILRCVPISNHLYFYWYRQILGQKVEFLVSFYNNEISEKSEIFDDQFSVERPDGSNFTLKIRSTKLEDSAMYFCATAWAGSTDTQYFGPGTRLTVL.

The chain links TRBV7-6 to TRBJ1-5, with a tentative D call TRBD1 (5 bases). V dropped 3 bases and J dropped 1 base, with 19 bases sitting between them. The CDR3 extends over 18 amino acids. Germline CDR1 reads SGHVS; CDR2 reads FNYEAQ. The CDR3 spells CASSLDIPSTLSNQPQHF. As DNA, the CDR3 is TGTGCCAGCAGCTTGGACATCCCTAGTACCCTAAGCAATCAGCCCCAGCATTTT.

V usage is TRBV24-1 and J usage is TRBJ1-5, with D possibly being TRBD1 (5 bases). Germline loops: CDR1 KGHDR, CDR2 SFDVKD. Trimming took off 5 bases at V and 0 bases at J, with 13 bases between the two ends. The CDR3 runs 16 residues. CDR3 in amino acids: CATSGGTLYSNQPQHF. The CDR3 DNA sequence: TGTGCCACCAGTGGCGGGACCTTATATAGCAATCAGCCCCAGCATTTT.

The CDR3 here is CASSVVPSYEQYF. In DNA form, the CDR3 reads TGTGCCAGCAGCGTAGTACCGAGCTACGAGCAGTACTTC. V and J are TRBV9 and TRBJ2-7; D gene unclear. CDR3 size: 13 residues. Per germline, CDR1 SGDLS and CDR2 YYNGEE. Trimming took off 0 bases at V and 3 bases at J, with 7 bases between the two ends.

The chain uses TRBV10-3 and TRBJ2-4; D gene uncertain. CDR1 ENHRY and CDR2 SYGVKD come from the germline V gene. This CDR3 spans 15 amino acids. V was clipped by 0 bases and J by 4 bases, with 10 bases between them. For the CDR3, the DNA is TGTGCCATCAGTGAGTCAAGTACGGTGAAAAACATTCAGTACTTC. This codes for CAISESSTVKNIQYF.

The rearrangement joins TRBV18 to TRBJ1-5, with D possibly matching TRBD1 (6 bases). V lost 2 bases, J lost 3 bases, and 14 bases lay in between. Germline V CDR1 and CDR2: KGHSH, LQKENI. The CDR3 has 16 residues. The chain's CDR3 is CASSPGGRGYNQPQHF. CDR3 coding DNA: TGTGCCAGCTCACCAGGCGGCAGGGGCTACAATCAGCCCCAGCATTTT.

V is TRBV9 and J is TRBJ2-2, with a weak D call TRBD2 (5 bases). The germline V gene encodes CDR1 SGDLS and CDR2 YYNGEE. Between the trimmed V and J ends, which lost 2 bases and 4 bases, there was a span of 12 bases. The CDR3 has 15 amino acids. The CDR3, as DNA: TGTGCCAGCAGCGTCACAGCGGACCCCACCGGGGAGCTGTTTTTT. It codes for CASSVTADPTGELFF.

The chain couples TRBV24-1 to TRBJ2-3, with a tentative D call TRBD2 (6 bases). V lost 0 bases and J lost 3, with 12 bases in between. This CDR3 has 16 amino acids. Germline assignment: CDR1 KGHDR and CDR2 SFDVKD. CDR3 DNA: TGTGCCACCAGTGATTTGCAGTATGGGGGGACAGATACGCAGTATTTT. Translating it yields CATSDLQYGGTDTQYF.

The V call is TRBV13, the J call TRBJ2-4; a weak D match, TRBD2 (6 bases). The CDR3 has 17 amino acids. Germline loops: CDR1 PRHDT, CDR2 FYEKMQ (reference sequence). The germline V and J ends were trimmed by 3 bases and 0 bases, with 15 bases remaining between them. The CDR3 sequence is CASSLEGPSIAKNIQYF. The CDR3 nucleotides read TGTGCCAGCAGCTTGGAGGGACCGTCAATAGCCAAAAACATTCAGTACTTC.

The rearrangement links TRBV29-1 to TRBJ1-2, with 7 bases that match TRBD1. The germline CDR1 and CDR2 sequences are SQVTM and ANQGSEA. CDR3 size: 12 residues. J was trimmed by 2 bases and V by 5 bases; bases with no gene match: 2. CDR3 sequence: CSVRTGNYGYTF. CDR3 bases: TGCAGCGTTCGGACAGGCAACTATGGCTACACCTTC.

The chain is built from TRBV27 and TRBJ2-5, with a weak D call TRBD1 (8 bases). The CDR3 spans 14 residues. Per germline, CDR1 MNHEY and CDR2 SMNVEV (reference sequence). Trimming shortened V by 5 bases and J by 5 bases, and 15 bases separated the two germline ends. The DNA of the CDR3 is TGTGCCAGCAGTGTACAGGGGGGAGGGGAGACCCAGTACTTC. It translates to CASSVQGGGETQYF.

This chain connects TRBV14 to TRBJ1-2, with D possibly matching TRBD1 (6 bases). V was trimmed by 4 bases and J by 5 bases, leaving 17 bases between them. CDR1 SGHDN and CDR2 FVKESK come from the germline V gene. The CDR3 is 15 residues long. For the CDR3, the DNA is TGTGCCAGCAGCCTTAGACAGGAAAGGGTTTATGGCTACACCTTC. This gives the protein CASSLRQERVYGYTF.

V and J are TRBV19 and TRBJ1-5; 8 bases agree with TRBD1. The CDR3 consists of 17 residues. V trimming: 6 bases; J trimming: 1 base; junction bases outside the gene matches: 11. Per the germline V gene, CDR1 is LNHDA and CDR2 is SQIVND (reference sequence). This CDR3 is CASRTGQGEGSNQPQHF. In DNA form, the CDR3 reads TGTGCCAGTAGAACCGGACAGGGCGAAGGGAGCAATCAGCCCCAGCATTTT.

V and J are TRBV27 and TRBJ1-5; TRBD1 matches 8 bases. Germline CDR1 is MNHEY and CDR2 is SMNVEV (reference sequence). The J segment lost 3 bases and the V segment lost 0 bases, leaving 4 bases of the junction unmatched. CDR3 length: 16 residues. CDR3 DNA: TGTGCCAGCAGTTTATCACCGACAGGGGCCAATCAGCCCCAGCATTTT. It yields the protein CASSLSPTGANQPQHF.

J is TRBJ2-4 and V is TRBV5-1; D gene uncertain. V dropped 2 bases and J dropped 0 bases, with 6 bases sitting between them. This CDR3 region has 14 residues. Germline CDR1 and CDR2: SGHRS and YFSETQ. CDR3 sequence: CASSFTVAKNIQYF. The CDR3 DNA sequence: TGCGCCAGCAGCTTTACAGTAGCCAAAAACATTCAGTACTTC.

This clone was seen only once. The V call is TRBV5-8, the J call TRBJ1-3; maybe TRBD1 (5 bases). The ends were cut back, 4 bases at V and 0 bases at J, with 14 bases in the middle. The CDR3 length is 16 residues. Germline CDR1 reads SGHTS; CDR2 reads YDEGEE. The CDR3, as DNA: TGTGCCAGCAGCGTCCGACAGTGGAACTCTGGAAACACCATATATTTT. This codes for CASSVRQWNSGNTIYF.

This chain joins TRBV29-1 and TRBJ2-3, with 10 positions matching TRBD2. CDR3 length: 14 residues. CDR1 and CDR2 from the germline V gene are SQVTM and ANQGSEA. Unmatched junction bases numbered 5, after V lost 7 bases and J lost 1 base. CDR3 region: CSAPLAGGTDTQYF. The CDR3 DNA reads as TGCAGCGCACCGCTAGCGGGGGGCACAGATACGCAGTATTTT.

J is TRBJ2-3 and V is TRBV19; a possible D gene is TRBD2 (6 bases). The V gene lost 4 bases and the J gene lost 1 base, with 15 bases spanning the gap. The germline gives CDR1 LNHDA, CDR2 SQIVND (reference sequence). The CDR3 runs 16 residues. The CDR3 nucleotides are TGTGCCAGTAGTACGAGAGGCGGAGGGGGCACAGATACGCAGTATTTT. Amino acid sequence: CASSTRGGGGTDTQYF.

This clone has more than one count but fewer than ten. CDR3 sequence (DNA): TGTGCCAGCAGTCAGAGGACAGGGAGCAATCAGCCCCAGCATTTT. It yields the protein CASSQRTGSNQPQHF. The J gene is TRBJ1-5, the V gene TRBV7-2, with TRBD1 identical over 8 bases. The V gene end was trimmed by 6 bases and the J gene end by 1 base; junction bases not matched to a gene: 5. The CDR3 covers 15 residues. Germline CDR1 and CDR2: SGHTA and FQGNSA.

V is TRBV25-1 and J is TRBJ1-2, with TRBD1 identical over 8 bases. The CDR3 runs to 14 residues. Germline CDR1 is MGHDK and CDR2 is SYGVNS. V was clipped by 6 bases and J by 3 bases; unmatched bases: 6. The CDR3 loop reads CASRGQGWDYGYTF. The DNA for the CDR3 is TGTGCCAGCAGAGGACAGGGATGGGACTATGGCTACACCTTC.

The CDR3 DNA reads TGTGCCAGCAGTTACTTCCGACAGCTACACACAGATACGCAGTATTTT. Translating gives CASSYFRQLHTDTQYF. The V gene is TRBV6-2 or TRBV6-3, the J gene TRBJ2-3; weak D call: TRBD1 (5 bases). The germline CDR1 and CDR2 sequences are MNHEY and SVGEGT. The CDR3 length is 16 residues. Deletions cut 1 base from V and 2 bases from J, with 13 bases between.

The chain couples TRBV7-3 to TRBJ2-1, with TRBD1 matching over 8 bases. The germline CDR1 and CDR2 sequences are SGHTA and FQGTGA. The V segment lost 1 base and the J segment 4 bases; nucleotides outside the gene matches: 3. The CDR3 is made up of 15 amino acids. The CDR3 loop reads CASSLSRGRYNEQFF. CDR3 bases: TGTGCCAGCAGCTTAAGCAGGGGGCGTTACAATGAGCAGTTCTTC.

The chain joins TRBV27 to TRBJ1-5; no firm D call. Germline V gene data show CDR1 as MNHEY and CDR2 as SMNVEV (reference sequence). The V end was cut by 6 bases, the J end by 2 bases, with 11 bases between. The CDR3 contains 14 residues. The CDR3 reads CASSSWQGNQPQHF. For the CDR3, the DNA is TGTGCCAGCAGCTCCTGGCAGGGCAATCAGCCCCAGCATTTT.

The chain is built from TRBV5-4 and TRBJ1-5; D gene uncertain. V was clipped by 2 bases and J by 4 bases, with 13 bases between them. The length of the CDR3 is 15 residues. Germline V gene data show CDR1 as SGHNT and CDR2 as YYREEE (reference sequence). The CDR3 sequence is CASSLGGRRNQPQHF. The DNA of the CDR3 is TGTGCCAGCAGCTTAGGAGGGAGGAGAAATCAGCCCCAGCATTTT.

CDR3 protein: CASSPGTGNKNEQFF. In nucleotides, the CDR3 is TGTGCCAGCAGCCCCGGGACAGGCAATAAGAATGAGCAGTTCTTC. V is TRBV3-1 (or the pseudogene TRBV3-2) and J is TRBJ2-1; 8 bases agree with TRBD1. The ends lost 4 bases at V and 7 bases at J; junction bases unmatched: 9. The CDR3 runs 15 residues. Germline CDR1 and CDR2: LGHDT and YNNKEL (reference sequence).

This chain links TRBV27 with TRBJ1-1, with a possible D match to TRBD1 (6 bases). The CDR3 has 15 amino acids. Germline loops: CDR1 MNHEY, CDR2 SMNVEV (reference sequence). Between the trimmed V and J ends, which lost 7 bases and 3 bases, there was a span of 18 bases. The CDR3 reads CASKTSGVGDTEAFF. CDR3 coding DNA: TGTGCCAGCAAAACCTCAGGGGTGGGGGACACTGAAGCTTTCTTT.

This chain uses TRBV7-2 with TRBJ2-5; 9 nucleotides match TRBD2. V was clipped by 5 bases and J by 4 bases; unmatched bases: 11. CDR1 is SGHTA, CDR2 FQGNSA, per germline. This CDR3 has 16 amino acids. CDR3 protein: CASSRNSGGLTETQYF. For the CDR3, the DNA is TGTGCCAGCAGCCGGAATAGCGGGGGCCTAACAGAGACCCAGTACTTC. Together with reference TRBV7-2 and TRBJ2-5, the CDR3 gives the full variable domain: GAGVSQSPSNKVTEKGKDVELRCDPISGHTALYWYRQSLGQGLEFLIYFQGNSAPDKSGLPSDRFSAERTGGSVSTLTIQRTQQEDSAVYLCASSRNSGGLTETQYFGPGTRLLVL.

The chain links TRBV15 to TRBJ2-3; 8 nucleotides match TRBD2. Germline V lookup: CDR1 LNHNV, CDR2 YYDKDF (reference sequence). V lost 0 bases and J lost 5; bases outside the gene matches: 1. The CDR3 totals 14 residues. The CDR3 loop is CATSRDRGGDTQYF. CDR3 bases: TGTGCCACCAGCAGAGATCGGGGGGGAGATACGCAGTATTTT.

The rearrangement joins TRBV7-2 to TRBJ2-3; the match to TRBD2 covers 12 bases. The CDR3 runs 18 residues. The junction had 7 bases not matched to a gene; V was cut back by 3 bases and J by 0 bases. CDR1 is SGHTA and CDR2 is FQGNSA in the germline V gene. The CDR3 region has the DNA TGTGCCAGCAGCTTCTGGGGACTAGCGGGCACCAGCACAGATACGCAGTATTTT. It encodes CASSFWGLAGTSTDTQYF.

This clone was detected once. In DNA, the CDR3 is TGTGCCAGCAGCAGCGACCCGACTGTATCTTATGGCTACACCTTC. Encoded protein: CASSSDPTVSYGYTF. The J gene is TRBJ1-2, the V gene TRBV5-5; no firm D call. Trimming left V 4 bases short and J 5 bases short, with 18 bases between. CDR3 length: 15 amino acids. Germline V gene sequence: CDR1 SGHKS, CDR2 YYEKEE (reference sequence).